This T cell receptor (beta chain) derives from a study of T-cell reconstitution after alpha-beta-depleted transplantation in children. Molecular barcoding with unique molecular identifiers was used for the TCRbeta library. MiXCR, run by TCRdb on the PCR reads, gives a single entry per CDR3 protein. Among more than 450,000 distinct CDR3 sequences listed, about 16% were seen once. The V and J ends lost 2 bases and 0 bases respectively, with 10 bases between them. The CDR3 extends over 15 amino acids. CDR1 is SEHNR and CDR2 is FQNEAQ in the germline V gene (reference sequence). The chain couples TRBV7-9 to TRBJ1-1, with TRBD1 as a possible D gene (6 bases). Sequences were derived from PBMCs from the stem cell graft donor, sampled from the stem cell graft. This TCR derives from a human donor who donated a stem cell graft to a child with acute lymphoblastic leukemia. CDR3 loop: CASSLQGTMNTEAFF. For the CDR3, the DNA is TGTGCCAGCAGCTTACAGGGGACTATGAACACTGAAGCTTTCTTT.